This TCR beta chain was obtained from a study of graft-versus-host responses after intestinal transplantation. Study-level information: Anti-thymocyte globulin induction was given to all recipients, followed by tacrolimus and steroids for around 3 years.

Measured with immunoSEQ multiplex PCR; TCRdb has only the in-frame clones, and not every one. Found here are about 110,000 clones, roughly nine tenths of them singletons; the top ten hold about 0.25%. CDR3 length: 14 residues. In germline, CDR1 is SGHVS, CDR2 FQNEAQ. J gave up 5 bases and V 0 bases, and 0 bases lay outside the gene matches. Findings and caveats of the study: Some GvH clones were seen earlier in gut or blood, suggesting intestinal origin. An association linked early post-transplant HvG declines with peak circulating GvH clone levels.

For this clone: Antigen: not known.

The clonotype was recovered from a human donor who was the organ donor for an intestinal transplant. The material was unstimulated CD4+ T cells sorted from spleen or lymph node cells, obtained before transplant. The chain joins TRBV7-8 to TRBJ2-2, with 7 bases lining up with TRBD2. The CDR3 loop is CASSLAAGTGELFF. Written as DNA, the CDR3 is TGTGCCAGCAGCTTAGCAGCGGGAACCGGGGAGCTGTTTTTT. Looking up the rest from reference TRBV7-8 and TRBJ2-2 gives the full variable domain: GAGVSQSPRYKVAKRGQDVALRCDPISGHVSLFWYQQALGQGPEFLTYFQNEAQLDKSGLPSDRFFAERPEGSVSTLKIQRTQQEDSAVYLCASSLAAGTGELFFGEGSRLTVL.